This TCR beta chain came from a study of blood T cells in healthy people across ages. Isolation yielded PBMCs, at least 7 million per sample, in every case. The germline CDR1 and CDR2 sequences are MDHEN and SYDVKM. The V and J ends lost 7 bases and 1 base respectively, with 14 bases between them. The CDR3 consists of 14 residues. Sample-barcoded 5' priming and a J-beta primer mix drove a second PCR of about 6 to 12 cycles. Each CDR3 protein gets one entry after TCRdb re-called the 5' RACE reads with MiXCR. Among some 900,000 distinct CDR3 sequences listed, roughly 50% were seen once. This chain joins TRBV28 and TRBJ2-7; D unresolved. Material for sequencing was blood. The sequence was obtained from a man aged 30 to 45 in good health. This CDR3 is CASTNRPGSYEQYF. CDR3 bases: TGTGCCAGCACGAACCGGCCCGGATCCTACGAGCAGTACTTC.